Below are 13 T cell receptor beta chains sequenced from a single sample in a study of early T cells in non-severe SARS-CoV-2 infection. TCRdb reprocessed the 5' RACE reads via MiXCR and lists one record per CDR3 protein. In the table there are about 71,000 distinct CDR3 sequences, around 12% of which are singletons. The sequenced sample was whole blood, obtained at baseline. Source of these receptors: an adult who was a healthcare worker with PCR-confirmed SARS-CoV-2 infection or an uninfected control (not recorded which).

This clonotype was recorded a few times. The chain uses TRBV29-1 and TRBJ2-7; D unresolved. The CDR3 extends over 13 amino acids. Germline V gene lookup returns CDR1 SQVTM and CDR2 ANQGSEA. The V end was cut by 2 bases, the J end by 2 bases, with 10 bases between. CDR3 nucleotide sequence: TGCAGCGTTGAATCGAGCGTCACCTACGAGCAGTACTTC. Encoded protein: CSVESSVTYEQYF.

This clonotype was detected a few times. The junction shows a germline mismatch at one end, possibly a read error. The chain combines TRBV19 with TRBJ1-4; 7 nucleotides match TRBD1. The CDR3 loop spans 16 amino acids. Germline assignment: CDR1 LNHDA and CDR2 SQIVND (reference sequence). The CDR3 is CASSIGTAGRNEKLFF. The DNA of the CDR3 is TGTGCCAGCAGTATAGGGACAGCGGGACGGAATGAAAAACTGTTTTTT.

For the CDR3, the DNA is TGCGCCAGCAGCCAAGCGACAGGGAGAACAATTGGAACAGATACGCAGTATTTT. Encoded protein: CASSQATGRTIGTDTQYF. This rearrangement joins TRBV4-1 to TRBJ2-3, with TRBD1 matching 7 bases. The junction had 13 bases not matched to a gene; V was cut back by 1 base and J by 3 bases. The CDR3 is 18 residues long. CDR1 is MGHRA, CDR2 YSYEKL, per germline.

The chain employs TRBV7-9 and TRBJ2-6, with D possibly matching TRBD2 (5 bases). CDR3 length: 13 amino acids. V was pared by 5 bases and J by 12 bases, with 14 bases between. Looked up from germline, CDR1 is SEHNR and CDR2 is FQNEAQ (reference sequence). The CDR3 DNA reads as TGTGCCAGCAGCAATACTAGTCGACGCGTCCTGACTTTC. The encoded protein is CASSNTSRRVLTF.

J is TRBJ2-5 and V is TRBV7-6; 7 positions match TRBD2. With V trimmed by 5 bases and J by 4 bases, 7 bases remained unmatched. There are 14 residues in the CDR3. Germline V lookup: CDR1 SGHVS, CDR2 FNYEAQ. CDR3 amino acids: CASSPTGGGETQYF. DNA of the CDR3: TGTGCCAGCAGCCCCACGGGGGGAGGAGAGACCCAGTACTTC.

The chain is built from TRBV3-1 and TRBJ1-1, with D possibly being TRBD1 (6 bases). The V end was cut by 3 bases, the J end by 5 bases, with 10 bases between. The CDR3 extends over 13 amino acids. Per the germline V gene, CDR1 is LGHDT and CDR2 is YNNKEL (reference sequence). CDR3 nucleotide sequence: TGTGCCAGCAGCCACCTTGGACAGACTGAAGCTTTCTTT. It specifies CASSHLGQTEAFF.

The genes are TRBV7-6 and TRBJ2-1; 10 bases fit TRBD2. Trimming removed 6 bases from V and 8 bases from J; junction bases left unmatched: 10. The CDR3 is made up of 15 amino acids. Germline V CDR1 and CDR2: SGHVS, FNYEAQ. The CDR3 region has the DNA TGTGCCAGCAGGTCATCTAGCGGGGGTCGCCATGAGCAGTTCTTC. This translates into CASRSSSGGRHEQFF.

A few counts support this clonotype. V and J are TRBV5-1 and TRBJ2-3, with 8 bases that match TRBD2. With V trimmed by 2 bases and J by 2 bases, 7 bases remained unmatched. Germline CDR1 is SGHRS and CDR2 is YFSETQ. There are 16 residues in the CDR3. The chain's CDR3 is CASSFLAGGTTDTQYF. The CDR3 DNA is TGCGCCAGCAGCTTCCTCGCGGGGGGTACCACAGATACGCAGTATTTT.

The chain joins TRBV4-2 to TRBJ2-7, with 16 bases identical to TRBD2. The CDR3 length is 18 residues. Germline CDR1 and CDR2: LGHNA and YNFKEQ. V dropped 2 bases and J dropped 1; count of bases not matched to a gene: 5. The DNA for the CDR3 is TGTGCCAGCAGCCAAAGGGGACTAGCGGGGGGGCCGTCCTACGAGCAGTACTTC. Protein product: CASSQRGLAGGPSYEQYF.

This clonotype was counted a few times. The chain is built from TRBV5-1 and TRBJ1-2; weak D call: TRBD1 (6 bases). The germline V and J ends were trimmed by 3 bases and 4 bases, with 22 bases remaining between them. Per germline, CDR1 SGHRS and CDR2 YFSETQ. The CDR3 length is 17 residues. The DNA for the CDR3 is TGCGCCAGCAGCTCTTCCTCCGGGACACAACGCATCTATGGCTACACCTTC. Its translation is CASSSSSGTQRIYGYTF.

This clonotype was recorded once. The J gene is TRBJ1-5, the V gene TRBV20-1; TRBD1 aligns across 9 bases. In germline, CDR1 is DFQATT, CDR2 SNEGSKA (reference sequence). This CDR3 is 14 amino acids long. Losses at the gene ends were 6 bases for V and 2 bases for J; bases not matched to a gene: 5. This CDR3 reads CSAKQGAGNQPQHF. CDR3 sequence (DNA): TGCAGTGCCAAACAGGGGGCTGGCAATCAGCCCCAGCATTTT.

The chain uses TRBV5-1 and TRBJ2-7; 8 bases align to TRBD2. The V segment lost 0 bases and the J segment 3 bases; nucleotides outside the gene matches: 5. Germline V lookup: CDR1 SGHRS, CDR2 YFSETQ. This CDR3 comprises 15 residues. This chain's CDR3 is CASSLVGAGGYEQYF. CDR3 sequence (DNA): TGCGCCAGCAGCTTGGTAGGCGCGGGGGGCTACGAGCAGTACTTC. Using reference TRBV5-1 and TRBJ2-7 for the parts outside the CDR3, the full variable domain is KAGVTQTPRYLIKTRGQQVTLSCSPISGHRSVSWYQQTPGQGLQFLFEYFSETQRNKGNFPGRFSGRQFSNSRSEMNVSTLELGDSALYLCASSLVGAGGYEQYFGPGTRLTVT.

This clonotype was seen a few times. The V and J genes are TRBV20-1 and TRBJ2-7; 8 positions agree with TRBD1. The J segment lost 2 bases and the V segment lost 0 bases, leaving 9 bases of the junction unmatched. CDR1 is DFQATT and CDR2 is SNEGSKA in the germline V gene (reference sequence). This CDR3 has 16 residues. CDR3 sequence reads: CSARDLDRGATYEQYF. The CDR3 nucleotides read TGCAGTGCTAGAGACCTCGACAGGGGCGCAACCTACGAGCAGTACTTC.